These T cell receptor beta chains were read from a single sample in a study of blood T cells in healthy people across ages. TCRdb re-derived calls from the 5' RACE reads in MiXCR, one entry per CDR3 protein. The sample lists 920,000 or so distinct CDR3 sequences, around 43% occurring once. Sequencing was done on a sample of blood. Every receptor here comes from a woman in her fifties or sixties in good health. The CDR3 runs from the conserved cysteine through the conserved F or W. A D gene is named only where the DNA matches it firmly. Clone size, where shown, is once, few, many, or a class for clones that have expanded.

j_gene | d_gene | abundance | v_gene | CDR3aa | CDR3nt
TRBJ1-2 | - | - | TRBV6-5 | CASSDSGQENYTF | TGTGCCAGCAGTGACTCGGGTCAGGAAAACTACACCTTC
TRBJ2-3 | - | once | TRBV6-5 | CASSYSIGGVGADTQYF | TGTGCCAGCAGTTACTCGATTGGCGGGGTGGGCGCAGATACGCAGTATTTT
TRBJ1-4 | - | - | TRBV24-1 | CATSENMTENEKLFF | TGTGCCACCAGTGAAAACATGACGGAAAATGAAAAACTGTTTTTT
TRBJ2-7 | - | few | TRBV14 | CASSRAMGYEQYF | TGTGCCAGCAGCCGCGCCATGGGCTACGAGCAGTACTTC
TRBJ1-1 | TRBD1 | - | TRBV7-2 | CASSLDRGITEAFF | TGTGCCAGCAGCTTGGACAGGGGAATCACTGAAGCTTTCTTT
TRBJ2-7 | - | - | TRBV15 | CATSFGSEAYEQYF | TGTGCCACCAGCTTCGGGTCCGAAGCCTACGAGCAGTACTTC
TRBJ2-1 | TRBD2 | - | TRBV5-1 | CASSLASGGYYNEQFF | TGCGCCAGCAGCTTGGCTAGCGGAGGGTACTACAATGAGCAGTTCTTC
TRBJ1-5 | - | - | TRBV9 | CASSVDGFSNQPQHF | TGTGCCAGCAGCGTAGACGGATTTAGCAATCAGCCCCAGCATTTT
TRBJ2-1 | TRBD2 | many | TRBV4-2 | CASSPGGTRDTEQFF | TGTGCCAGCAGCCCGGGTGGGACTAGAGACACTGAGCAGTTCTTC
TRBJ2-4 | TRBD2 | - | TRBV6-5 | CASSYSTSGYGALYF | TGTGCCAGCAGTTACTCGACTAGCGGATATGGGGCCCTGTACTTC
TRBJ1-2 | TRBD1 | - | TRBV5-6 | CASSSADRGAGYTF | TGCGCCAGCAGCTCCGCGGACAGGGGGGCTGGCTACACCTTC
TRBJ1-4 | TRBD1 | - | TRBV20-1 | CSAAHQGGGEKLFF | TGCAGTGCCGCGCACCAGGGGGGAGGTGAAAAACTGTTTTTT
TRBJ2-1 | TRBD2 | - | TRBV4-1 | CASSQEGKTSGRRNEQFF | TGCGCCAGCAGCCAAGAAGGGAAGACTAGCGGGAGGAGAAATGAGCAGTTCTTC
TRBJ2-7 | - | few | TRBV6-1 | CASSPRASEQYF | TGTGCCAGCAGCCCACGGGCATCCGAGCAGTACTTC
TRBJ2-7 | TRBD2 | - | TRBV29-1 | CSVENGLAGVGNEQYF | TGCAGCGTTGAGAACGGACTAGCGGGAGTGGGGAATGAGCAGTACTTC
TRBJ2-6 | - | - | TRBV5-1 | CTSNLPGANVLTF | TGCACCAGCAACCTCCCTGGGGCCAACGTCCTGACTTTC
TRBJ2-7 | TRBD1 | - | TRBV9 | CASSVGGGQGTYEQYF | TGTGCCAGCAGCGTAGGGGGGGGACAGGGAACCTACGAGCAGTACTTC
TRBJ2-3 | TRBD1 | few | TRBV20-1 | CSARRPTGVTDTQYF | TGCAGTGCTAGGAGGCCCACAGGGGTCACAGATACGCAGTATTTT
TRBJ2-1 | TRBD1 | - | TRBV2 | CASIGTGSYNEQFF | TGTGCCAGCATTGGGACAGGGTCCTACAATGAGCAGTTCTTC
TRBJ1-4 | - | - | TRBV5-1 | CASSLEGGSATNEKLFF | TGCGCCAGCAGCTTGGAAGGGGGGTCGGCAACTAATGAAAAACTGTTTTTT
TRBJ2-5 | - | - | TRBV28 | CASSSPGKQYF | TGTGCCAGCAGTTCTCCCGGGAAGCAGTACTTC
TRBJ2-7 | - | - | TRBV7-2 | CASSDKGIATPYEQYF | TGTGCCAGCAGCGATAAGGGAATAGCGACCCCCTACGAGCAGTACTTC
TRBJ2-1 | TRBD2 | few | TRBV20-1 | CSALPGTSGRNEQFF | TGCAGTGCCCTCCCCGGGACTAGCGGGCGCAATGAGCAGTTCTTC
TRBJ2-1 | - | - | TRBV7-6 | CASSPRVAEVGGNEQFF | TGTGCCAGCAGCCCCCGGGTAGCGGAGGTGGGGGGCAATGAGCAGTTCTTC
TRBJ2-1 | - | few | TRBV20-1 | CSARVTGSTDEQFF | TGCAGTGCGCGAGTTACCGGGTCCACCGATGAGCAGTTCTTC
TRBJ2-1 | TRBD2 | - | TRBV20-1 | CSVPTSGFGYNEQFF | TGCAGTGTTCCGACTAGCGGGTTTGGCTACAATGAGCAGTTCTTC
TRBJ2-5 | - | many | TRBV7-3 | CASSFTDQETQYF | TGTGCCAGCAGCTTTACAGACCAAGAGACCCAGTACTTC
TRBJ2-7 | - | - | TRBV29-1 | CSVVGRAGAYEQYF | TGCAGCGTTGTAGGGCGAGCGGGTGCCTACGAGCAGTACTTC
TRBJ2-5 | TRBD1 | - | TRBV2 | CASSADRESKEQYF | TGTGCCAGCAGCGCGGACAGGGAATCGAAAGAGCAGTACTTC
TRBJ2-7 | - | - | TRBV2 | CASSELVYEQYF | TGTGCCAGCAGTGAACTAGTTTACGAGCAGTACTTC
TRBJ2-3 | TRBD2 | - | TRBV7-9 | CASSSRGTDIAGGMTQYF | TGTGCCAGCAGCTCTCGGGGGACAGATATAGCGGGAGGAATGACGCAATATTTT
TRBJ1-5 | - | - | TRBV15 | CASSRDKNSNQPQHF | TGTGCCTCCAGCAGAGATAAGAATAGCAATCAGCCCCAGCATTTT
TRBJ2-3 | TRBD2 | few | TRBV4-1 | CASSQVGRALRDTQYF | TGCGCCAGCAGCCAAGTAGGGAGGGCCCTCCGTGATACGCAGTATTTT
TRBJ2-1 | - | - | TRBV27 | CASSAAGPPNEQFF | TGTGCCAGCAGTGCCGCGGGACCACCGAATGAGCAGTTCTTC
TRBJ2-7 | TRBD2 | - | TRBV20-1 | CSASGRDSYEQYF | TGCAGTGCTAGCGGGAGGGATTCCTACGAGCAGTACTTC
TRBJ2-1 | TRBD2 | - | TRBV24-1 | CATSEAGLAGQEQFF | TGTGCCACCAGTGAAGCGGGACTAGCGGGACAGGAGCAGTTCTTC
TRBJ2-2 | TRBD2 | - | TRBV20-1 | CSAREGLAFSGELFF | TGCAGTGCTAGGGAGGGACTAGCATTTTCCGGGGAGCTGTTTTTT
TRBJ1-1 | - | - | TRBV15 | CATSRDGALNTEAFF | TGTGCCACCAGCAGAGATGGGGCTTTGAACACTGAAGCTTTCTTT
TRBJ2-5 | - | few | TRBV20-1 | CSASRLENGQETQYF | TGCAGTGCTTCCCGTTTGGAGAACGGCCAAGAGACCCAGTACTTC
TRBJ2-1 | TRBD1 | many | TRBV5-1 | CASSPDRANEQFF | TGTGCCAGCAGCCCAGACAGGGCCAATGAGCAGTTCTTC
TRBJ2-3 | TRBD2 | - | TRBV4-2 | CASSPAGSTDTQYF | TGTGCCAGCAGCCCAGCGGGAAGCACAGATACGCAGTATTTT
TRBJ2-7 | - | - | TRBV27 | CASSLEQGRFQQYF | TGTGCCAGCAGTTTAGAACAGGGGAGGTTTCAGCAGTACTTC
TRBJ2-5 | TRBD2 | few | TRBV7-9 | CASSPHGIAGGRETQYF | TGTGCCAGCAGCCCTCATGGGATAGCGGGAGGACGGGAGACCCAGTACTTC
TRBJ2-5 | - | many | TRBV15 | CATSRGLQETQYF | TGTGCCACCAGCAGGGGACTCCAAGAGACCCAGTACTTC
TRBJ2-1 | TRBD1 | - | TRBV5-6 | CASTGDRGASYNEQFF | TGTGCCAGCACCGGAGACAGGGGAGCCTCCTACAATGAGCAGTTCTTC
TRBJ2-7 | - | - | TRBV20-1 | CSARWGEKAYEQYF | TGCAGTGCTAGGTGGGGGGAAAAAGCCTACGAGCAGTACTTC
TRBJ2-7 | - | few | TRBV3-1 | CASSQVGTSSSYEQYF | TGTGCCAGCAGCCAAGTGGGAACGTCGAGCTCCTACGAGCAGTACTTC
TRBJ2-1 | TRBD2 | - | TRBV6-2/TRBV6-3 | CASSGTSARNEQFF | TGTGCCAGCAGCGGAACTAGCGCCCGCAATGAGCAGTTCTTC
TRBJ2-1 | TRBD2 | - | TRBV20-1 | CSANSGRVYNEQFF | TGCAGTGCGAATAGCGGGAGGGTCTACAATGAACAGTTCTTC
TRBJ2-7 | TRBD1 | - | TRBV27 | CASSTGGMSYEQYF | TGTGCCAGCAGCACAGGGGGCATGTCCTACGAGCAGTACTTC